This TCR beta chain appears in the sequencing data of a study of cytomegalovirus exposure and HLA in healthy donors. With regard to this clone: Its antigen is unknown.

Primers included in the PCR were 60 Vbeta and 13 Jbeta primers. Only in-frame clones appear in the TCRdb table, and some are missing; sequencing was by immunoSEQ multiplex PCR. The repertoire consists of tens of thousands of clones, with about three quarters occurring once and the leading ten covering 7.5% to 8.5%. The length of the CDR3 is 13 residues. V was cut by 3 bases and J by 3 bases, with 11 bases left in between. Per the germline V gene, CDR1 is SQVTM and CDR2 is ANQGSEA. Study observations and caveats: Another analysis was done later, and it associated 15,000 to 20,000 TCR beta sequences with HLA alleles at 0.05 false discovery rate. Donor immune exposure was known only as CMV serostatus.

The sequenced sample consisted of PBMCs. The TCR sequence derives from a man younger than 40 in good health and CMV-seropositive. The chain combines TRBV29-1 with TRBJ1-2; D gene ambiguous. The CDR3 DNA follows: TGCAGCGTTGACGGCGGCAGTGACTATGGCTACACCTTC. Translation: CSVDGGSDYGYTF.